What follows is one T cell receptor (beta chain) and its context. Antigen specificity is unknown. The sequencing template was cDNA reverse transcribed from extracted RNA. Only in-frame clones appear in the TCRdb table, and some are missing; sequencing was by immunoSEQ multiplex PCR. The data contain under 300,000 clones, around two thirds of them seen just once; the ten biggest clones take up approximately 1.2%. Lesional scalp punch biopsies and peripheral blood were collected from alopecia areata patients. The sample originates from a study of CD8+ T cells in alopecia areata. The germline V gene encodes CDR1 GTSNPN and CDR2 SVGIG (reference sequence). The CDR3 consists of 14 residues. J gave up 4 bases and V 3 bases, and 3 bases lay outside the gene matches. Whole-study results and caveats: Normal scalp showed lower clonality than lesional scalp, especially alopecia totalis/universalis.

This clonotype was sampled from a human donor with alopecia areata. Sequencing was performed on CD4+ T cells sorted from blood, taken at week 0. V and J are TRBV30 and TRBJ1-2; 12 nucleotides agree with TRBD1. CDR3 in DNA: TGTGCCTGGAGAGGGACAGGGGGCTTCTATGGCTACACCTTC. Encoded protein: CAWRGTGGFYGYTF.